This TCR beta chain was sequenced for a study of blood T cell repertoires in COVID-19 (dated by TCRdb to 2020 to 2022). For the wider study: Samples from collaborators originated in the United States, Italy and Spain and spanned both the acute and convalescent phases of COVID-19. Nearly every sample came with metadata listing a de-identified subject ID, COVID-19 status, age in years and sex. The prospective study material was composed of cDNA or gDNA derived from T cells, B-cell-depleted T cells, or PBMCs. A freely available public database, intended as a resource for researchers studying the immune response to SARS-CoV-2, is where the repertoires were released. The samples were drawn from two sources: the first 160 participants of the ongoing ImmuneRACE study, and 1,200 or so subjects contributed by 6 global collaborators. Where available, HLA class I and class II types were taken from metadata supplied by the sample provider and were not determined by assay-based typing. Subjects who had been exposed to COVID-19, were actively infected with it, or had recovered from it provided the deeply sampled blood TCRbeta repertoires that made up the dataset. Summary of the overall study and its limitations: The amount of clinical and demographic metadata varied by source and participant and was provided uncurated.

From the cysteine through the phenylalanine, the CDR3 covers 11 amino acids. The sequence is cut down to CDR3 DNA, 33 bases in frame from base 1. From the germline V gene, CDR1 is SNHLY and CDR2 is FYNNEI. V is reduced by 6 bases and J by 7 bases, leaving a spacing of 7 bases between them. Details on this clone: Its antigen has not been determined. No base-level quality is on record; no much larger clone is a single base apart.

TCRbeta CDR3 regions were amplified from genomic DNA by means of the immunoSEQ Assay, a bias-controlled multiplex PCR. In the source study's methods: The number of nucleated cells in each sample was estimated from the amplification of reference gene primers within the assay. To quantify the absolute abundance of each unique TCRbeta CDR3 rearrangement, sequence reads were collapsed and filtered. For each sample, productive Simpson clonality was calculated as the square root of Simpson's diversity index across productive rearrangements. This immuneACCESS table, as held by TCRdb, lists in-frame sequences with V and J called but not all clones. Of the missing ones, under half trace to an unresolved V gene in checked studies; the others have no known cause. V and J calls and clone size are copied from that table; D and trimming were computed from the DNA. This sample is represented by over 100,000 clones; about four fifths of them were singletons. 2.5% to 3.5% of the sample goes to the ten largest clones.

Whole blood was collected in K2EDTA tubes by collaborating institutions according to the institutions' own protocols. Collaborator samples were shipped for TCRbeta analysis as frozen whole blood, isolated PBMCs, or DNA extracted from either sample type. The sample comprised peripheral blood. The sequence links TRBV2 to TRBJ2-1; TRBD2 is a possible D gene, resting on 5 matching bases. The TCR originated in a woman older than 75 with active or convalescent COVID-19. The bases read TGTGCCAGCAGGGGAGAAAATGAGCAGTTCTTC. Its amino acids are CASRGENEQFF.